These 5 T cell receptor beta chains originate from one sample sequenced in a study of T-cell memory formation after mild COVID-19. TCRdb called the 5' RACE reads again in MiXCR, with one record for every CDR3 protein. The table lists about 88,000 distinct CDR3 sequences, roughly 25% of them singletons. Sequencing was performed on PBMCs or a T cell subset sorted from them (not recorded which). The receptors come from a man aged 18 to 30 who had mild COVID-19 (a few samples of this study predate the infection). Cell type and time point are not known.

J is TRBJ2-1 and V is TRBV4-1, with 7 bases aligning to TRBD1. J lost 8 bases, V lost 1 base, and 11 bases had no gene match. Germline CDR1 and CDR2: MGHRA and YSYEKL. This CDR3 has 16 residues. The CDR3 DNA reads as TGCGCCAGCAGCCAAGTAGGCACAGGGGATGGTGATGAGCAGTTCTTC. It specifies CASSQVGTGDGDEQFF.

The V call is TRBV12-3 or TRBV12-4, the J call TRBJ2-4; 8 bases match TRBD1. The ends lost 8 bases at V and 4 bases at J; junction bases unmatched: 4. The CDR3 sequence is 13 residues long. In nucleotides, the CDR3 is TGTGCCAGCCTGCGGACAGGGAAAAACATTCAGTACTTC. Protein: CASLRTGKNIQYF.

This clonotype came up once. V is TRBV27 and J is TRBJ2-3; either TRBD1 or TRBD2 may supply D (6 bases each). Deletions cut 1 base from V and 2 bases from J, with 10 bases between. The CDR3 is made up of 15 amino acids. Germline loops: CDR1 MNHEY, CDR2 SMNVEV (reference sequence). The CDR3 nucleotides are TGTGCCAGCAGTTTATGGGGGGCGACCACAGATACGCAGTATTTT. It is translated as CASSLWGATTDTQYF.

As to this clonotype: One end of the junction does not line up with germline, which may come from a read error. This chain links TRBV24-1 with TRBJ2-1, with D possibly TRBD2 on 5 matching bases. This CDR3 is 14 amino acids long. Germline V CDR1 and CDR2: KGHDR, SFDVKD. The CDR3 protein is CAASLRGQYNEQFF. The CDR3 DNA reads TGTGCCGCCAGTCTTAGAGGGCAGTACAATGAGCAGTTCTTC.

The chain links TRBV4-2 to TRBJ2-1; the match to TRBD2 covers 8 bases. CDR1 is LGHNA and CDR2 is YNFKEQ in the germline V gene. Trimming removed 0 bases from V and 4 bases from J; junction bases left unmatched: 2. This CDR3 is 15 amino acids long. The CDR3 protein is CASSQDEREYNEQFF. CDR3 DNA: TGTGCCAGCAGCCAAGACGAGCGGGAGTACAATGAGCAGTTCTTC.